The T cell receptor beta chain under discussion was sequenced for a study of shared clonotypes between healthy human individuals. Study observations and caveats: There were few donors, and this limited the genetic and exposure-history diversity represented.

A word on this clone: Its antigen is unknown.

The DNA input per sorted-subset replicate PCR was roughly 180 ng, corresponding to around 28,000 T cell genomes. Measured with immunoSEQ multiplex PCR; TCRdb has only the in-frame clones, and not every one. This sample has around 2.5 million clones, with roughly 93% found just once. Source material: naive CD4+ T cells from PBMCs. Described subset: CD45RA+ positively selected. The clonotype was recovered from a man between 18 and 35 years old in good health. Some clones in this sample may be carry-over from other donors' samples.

The CDR3 DNA sequence: TGCAGTGCCGGCGCGGGGGCTGGAAACACCATATATTTT. This encodes CSAGAGAGNTIYF. The V call is TRBV29-1, the J call TRBJ1-3; D might be TRBD1 (5 bases). CDR1 is SQVTM, CDR2 ANQGSEA, per germline. The CDR3 is made up of 13 amino acids.